The clone carrying this T cell receptor (beta chain) was observed a handful of times. Its cognate antigen is unknown. The PCR was carried out with 60 Vbeta primers and 13 Jbeta primers. TCRdb's copy holds only in-frame clones and misses some; the assay was immunoSEQ multiplex PCR. This table has about 160,000 clones, about four fifths appearing once. This sample is part of a study of cytomegalovirus exposure and HLA in healthy donors. Each of the donors was a healthy bone marrow donor. The germline V and J ends were trimmed by 2 bases and 2 bases, with 6 bases remaining between them. Germline loops: CDR1 WSHSY, CDR2 SAAADI. This CDR3 has 14 amino acids. Study results and caveats: When presence/absence was analysed, sequencing depth was taken to be roughly uniform across donors.

The chain employs TRBV10-2 and TRBJ2-2; no clear D. This sequence originates from a woman younger than 45 in good health and CMV-seropositive. Sample: PBMCs. CDR3 protein: CASSELLNTGELFF. The CDR3 nucleotides read TGCGCCAGCAGTGAGCTTCTTAACACCGGGGAGCTGTTTTTT.